The clone carrying this TCR beta chain occurred a few times. The data derive from a study of blood T cell repertoires in COVID-19. Study information: The United States, Italy and Spain provided the acute and convalescent COVID-19 samples. From T cells, B-cell-depleted T cells, or PBMCs came the material, which was cDNA or gDNA.

Cohorts were assigned according to the clinical history that participants reported. This CDR3 has 15 amino acids. Germline values: CDR1 SGHVS, CDR2 FNYEAQ. Trimming stripped 1 base from V and 4 bases from J, with 10 bases between. This table comes from immunoSEQ multiplex PCR, and its TCRdb copy is limited to in-frame clones, with some not included. This table has around 170,000 clones, 84% appearing once. The chain combines TRBV7-6 with TRBJ1-4; D uncertain. The receptor comes from a man in his forties or fifties who had recovered from COVID-19. The sequenced sample was PBMCs or T cells enriched from blood (not recorded which). CDR3 nucleotides: TGTGCCAGCAGCTTAGAGCCCGGGTTTAATGAAAAACTGTTTTTT. Its translation: CASSLEPGFNEKLFF.